The clone carrying this T cell receptor beta chain was detected a few times. Its antigen is unidentified. When sampled, the donors appeared nominally healthy, though they likely had unrecorded immune exposures. This entry belongs to a study of cytomegalovirus exposure and HLA in healthy donors. Whole-study findings and limits: The majority of CMV-associated TCR beta chains were reported as apparently HLA-restricted in a later analysis. A later analysis revealed that TCR association rates differed between HLA loci, peaking at DRB1 and bottoming out at HLA-C. Altogether, 150 or so TCR beta chains were recorded as cytomegalovirus-associated.

Looked up from germline, CDR1 is SGHDT and CDR2 is YYEEEE. The CDR3 consists of 14 residues. After removal of 4 bases from V and 2 bases from J, the junction contained 4 bases not matched to a gene. PCR employed 60 Vbeta and 13 Jbeta primers. The table came from immunoSEQ multiplex PCR; TCRdb's copy has only in-frame clones and leaves some out. The table includes some 200,000 clones, 55% to 75% detected once. The sequencing sample was made of PBMCs. The chain carries TRBV5-6 and TRBJ2-5; TRBD2 agrees at 8 bases. The origin of this receptor is a man aged 40-49 years in good health and CMV-seropositive. CDR3 loop: CASSQGTRQETQYF. The CDR3 region has the DNA TGTGCCAGCAGCCAAGGGACTAGACAAGAGACCCAGTACTTC.